This T cell receptor beta chain stems from a study of blood T cell repertoires in COVID-19. The wider study: Samples of COVID-19 (acute and convalescent) were obtained from the United States, Italy and Spain. PBMCs, B-cell-depleted T cells, or T cells provided the cDNA or gDNA that made up the material.

Trimming took 6 bases from V and 4 from J, leaving 12 bases between them. The CDR3 sequence is 13 residues long. Germline CDR1 reads MDHEN; CDR2 reads SYDVKM. Authors' methods: Reference gene primer amplification gave estimated nucleated cell counts. TCRdb's table, derived via immunoSEQ multiplex PCR, lists solely in-frame clones and lacks some. From that table come the V and J calls and clone size; the DNA was used to work out D and trimming. Among around 23,000 clones listed, approximately 83% were seen once. This receptor was obtained from a human donor in a cohort sampled during active COVID-19. This chain connects TRBV28 to TRBJ1-2, with D uncertain. Sequenced material: peripheral blood. The CDR3 nucleotides are TGTGCCAGCAGCCCCTTCGGTCGCTATGGCTACACCTTC. This encodes CASSPFGRYGYTF.